This T cell receptor (beta chain) was documented in a study of T cell responses to AZD1222 COVID-19 vaccine. This table comes from immunoSEQ multiplex PCR, and its TCRdb copy is limited to in-frame clones, with some not included. The sample holds around 100,000 clones; 85% are singletons and the top ten take around 5%. The source material was peripheral blood, sampled 28 days after the second AZD1222 dose. The receptor was isolated from an adult who received the AZD1222 COVID-19 vaccine.

CDR3 protein: CASSVSHRTGVGTNEKLFF. The CDR3 DNA sequence: TGTGCCAGCAGCGTAAGTCATCGGACAGGGGTGGGCACTAATGAAAAACTGTTTTTT. J is TRBJ1-4 and V is TRBV9; TRBD1 matches 9 bases. V gave up 1 base and J gave up 2 bases; unmatched junction bases: 12. The CDR3 extends over 19 amino acids. Germline assignment: CDR1 SGDLS and CDR2 YYNGEE.